Listed below are T cell receptor beta chains from one sample, sequenced in a study of control samples from healthy donors and cancer patients. The table came from immunoSEQ multiplex PCR; TCRdb's copy has only in-frame clones and leaves some out. Of about 140,000 clones listed, roughly 92% are singletons. Specimen: blood. These receptors originate from a man in his thirties or forties in good health. Both conserved end residues are part of each CDR3. The order of the fields is J gene, V gene, D gene, CDR3 DNA, CDR3 protein. The D gene is left open where the match is weak.

>TRBJ1-1|TRBV2|.
TGTGCCAGCAGAGAAAATGGGGGTGAAGCTTTCTTT
CASRENGGEAFF
>TRBJ1-6|TRBV9|.
TGTGCCAGCAGCGTAGATGGTGACTATAATTCACCCCTCCACTTT
CASSVDGDYNSPLHF
>TRBJ1-1|TRBV7-9|.
TGTGCCAGCAGCTGGGGACAAAACACTGAAGCTTTCTTT
CASSWGQNTEAFF
>TRBJ1-1|TRBV11-1|TRBD1
TGTGCCAGCAGCGTCAGGACAGGGAACACTGAAGCTTTCTTT
CASSVRTGNTEAFF
>TRBJ1-1|TRBV6-5|TRBD1
TGTGCCAGCAGACAGGGGGCGGACACTGAAGCTTTCTTT
CASRQGADTEAFF
>TRBJ1-2|TRBV12-3/TRBV12-4|.
TGTGCCAGCAGCGATCCCACTCCCTATGGCTACACCTTC
CASSDPTPYGYTF
>TRBJ2-5|TRBV14|.
TGTGCCAGCAGCCAAGGCTGGGGAGAGACCCAGTACTTC
CASSQGWGETQYF
>TRBJ1-1|TRBV25-1|.
TGTGCCAGCAGTCAGGGGCAGGTAGCTTTCTTT
CASSQGQVAFF
>TRBJ2-1|TRBV7-9|TRBD2
TGTGCCAGCAGCCCGAGACTAGCGGGGGGCTCCTACAATGAGCAGTTCTTC
CASSPRLAGGSYNEQFF
>TRBJ1-4|TRBV3-1/TRBV3-2|.
TGTGCCAGCAGCCACAGGGCTAGGGAAAAACTGTTTTTT
CASSHRAREKLFF
>TRBJ2-4|TRBV7-3|TRBD2
TGTGCCAGCAGCTCTAGCGGGAGTTCGAACATTCAGTACTTC
CASSSSGSSNIQYF
>TRBJ2-4|TRBV2|TRBD1
TGTGCCAGCAGTGTATTGGACAGGGGCTTTGACTTC
CASSVLDRGFDF
>TRBJ1-5|TRBV27|TRBD1
TGTGCCAGCAGTGCCACAGGGGGCGCGGTTCAGCCCCAGCATTTT
CASSATGGAVQPQHF
>TRBJ2-3|TRBV11-2|.
TGTGCCAGCAGCTATTCTAATAGCGGTCGCACAGATACGCAGTATTTT
CASSYSNSGRTDTQYF
>TRBJ1-6|TRBV6-5|.
TGTGCCAGCCAAGACAGGAGCTCCTATAATTCACCCCTCCACTTT
CASQDRSSYNSPLHF
>TRBJ2-4|TRBV4-1|TRBD1
TGCGCCAGCAGCCAAGAGGTCATTGTGGGGACAGGCGCCAAAAACATTCAGTACTTC
CASSQEVIVGTGAKNIQYF